This T cell receptor beta chain was retrieved from a study of blood T cell repertoires in COVID-19. The CDR3 loop spans 14 amino acids. V gave up 7 bases and J gave up 5 bases, with 16 bases separating them. The germline V gene encodes CDR1 MNHEY and CDR2 SVGAGI. Sequencing was performed with immunoSEQ multiplex PCR; in TCRdb, only in-frame clones are kept and a portion is missing. The sample comprises fewer than 80,000 clones, about 85% of which are singletons, and about 9% rests with the top ten. This clonotype was obtained from a human donor in a cohort sampled during active COVID-19. Sequenced sample: peripheral blood. The chain has TRBV6-5 and TRBJ2-3; possible D gene TRBD2, 5 bases. CDR3 protein: CASTRPSGRDTQYF. The CDR3 bases are TGTGCCAGCACCCGACCCTCTGGGAGAGATACGCAGTATTTT.